The 5 T cell receptor beta chains presented below share a single source sample, sequenced in a study of OX40 agonist ivuxolimab in advanced cancers. The data were produced by immunoSEQ multiplex PCR, yet TCRdb's version contains in-frame clones alone and is incomplete. The sample has 50,000 to 65,000 clones; 85% to 90% are singletons. This material consisted of CD4+ or CD8+ T cells sorted from blood, taken in a trial of the OX40 agonist ivuxolimab. All receptors derive from an adult with an advanced solid tumor such as melanoma, head and neck, liver or kidney cancer.

This clone has a handful of counts. The chain uses TRBV6-1 and TRBJ2-7; a weak D match, TRBD1 (6 bases). Germline loops: CDR1 MNHNS, CDR2 SASEGT. This CDR3 has 12 amino acids. V was cut by 7 bases and J by 3 bases, with 10 bases left in between. The CDR3 DNA reads as TGTGCCAGCAAGGGGGACCACTACGAGCAGTACTTC. Its protein product is CASKGDHYEQYF.

This sequence joins TRBV27 and TRBJ1-6; the match to TRBD1 covers 7 bases. V shed 6 bases, J shed 7 bases, and the junction held 6 bases outside the gene matches. CDR1 and CDR2 (germline): MNHEY, SMNVEV (reference sequence). The CDR3 sequence is 14 residues long. The DNA for the CDR3 is TGTGCCAGCAGCCCCGGGACAGACAATTCACCCCTCCACTTT. The encoded protein is CASSPGTDNSPLHF.

The J gene is TRBJ1-4, the V gene TRBV13; no clear D gene. CDR3 length: 15 residues. Germline CDR1 reads PRHDT; CDR2 reads FYEKMQ (reference sequence). Trimming removed 5 bases at V and 5 bases at J, with 15 bases between. CDR3 amino acids: CASSPPMTRNEKLFF. The DNA for the CDR3 is TGTGCCAGCAGCCCCCCGATGACAAGAAATGAAAAACTGTTTTTT.

The chain links TRBV19 to TRBJ1-5, with D unclear. Trimming took off 2 bases at V and 7 bases at J, with 15 bases between the two ends. The CDR3 is 15 residues long. From germline, CDR1 is LNHDA and CDR2 SQIVND (reference sequence). CDR3 sequence reads: CASSIPALGGQPQHF. DNA for the CDR3: TGTGCCAGTAGTATACCGGCCCTGGGAGGCCAGCCCCAGCATTTT. The variable domain in full, with the rest retrieved from reference TRBV19 and TRBJ1-5, is DGGITQSPKYLFRKEGQNVTLSCEQNLNHDAMYWYRQDPGQGLRLIYYSQIVNDFQKGDIAEGYSVSREKKESFPLTVTSAQKNPTAFYLCASSIPALGGQPQHFGDGTRLSIL.

This chain joins TRBV10-3 and TRBJ2-1, with TRBD1 matching over 10 bases. This CDR3 spans 15 amino acids. Trimming removed 4 bases from V and 6 bases from J; junction bases left unmatched: 6. CDR1 ENHRY and CDR2 SYGVKD come from the germline V gene. DNA of the CDR3: TGTGCCATCAGTGGACGGGACAGGGGCGGCAATGAGCAGTTCTTC. It is translated as CAISGRDRGGNEQFF.